Below, 5 T cell receptor beta chains from the same sample are listed, as sequenced in a study of ipilimumab plus nivolumab after autologous stem cell transplantation. The method was immunoSEQ multiplex PCR; TCRdb's version includes in-frame clones alone and lacks a portion of them. The data show over 80,000 clones, with under 85% seen just once and less than 2.5% held by the top ten. The specimen was PBMCs, collected in a trial of ipilimumab plus nivolumab as post-transplant consolidation. These receptors were collected from a male donor with diffuse large B-cell lymphoma.

The chain has TRBV6-5 and TRBJ1-4; TRBD1 might be the D (5 bases). Germline V lookup: CDR1 MNHEY, CDR2 SVGAGI. CDR3 size: 13 residues. V dropped 4 bases and J dropped 8 bases, with 11 bases sitting between them. The CDR3 nucleotides read TGTGCCAGCAGTTTCAGACGACAGGAAAAACTGTTTTTT. It specifies CASSFRRQEKLFF.

This chain connects TRBV6-5 to TRBJ2-1; weak D call: TRBD2 (5 bases). The CDR3 is 14 residues long. Trimming took off 0 bases at V and 7 bases at J, with 10 bases between the two ends. Germline V CDR1 and CDR2: MNHEY, SVGAGI. The CDR3 is CASSYSISGNEQFF. The CDR3 DNA reads as TGTGCCAGCAGTTACTCGATCAGCGGAAATGAGCAGTTCTTC.

This chain connects TRBV28 to TRBJ2-7; D gene uncertain. V gave up 0 bases and J gave up 3 bases, with 9 bases separating them. The CDR3 length is 14 residues. Germline loops: CDR1 MDHEN, CDR2 SYDVKM. This chain's CDR3 is CASSLWDGDYEQYF. The CDR3 bases are TGTGCCAGCAGTTTATGGGACGGCGACTACGAGCAGTACTTC.

This clone was detected only once. V usage is TRBV7-9 and J usage is TRBJ1-4, with D unclear. The CDR3 totals 15 residues. Between the trimmed V and J ends, which lost 3 bases and 3 bases, there was a span of 11 bases. The V gene's germline CDR1 is SEHNR and CDR2 FQNEAQ (reference sequence). In nucleotides, the CDR3 is TGTGCCAGCAGCTTTGGTGCAGTCGCTAATGAAAAACTGTTTTTT. Its translation: CASSFGAVANEKLFF.

This rearrangement joins TRBV19 to TRBJ2-6, with D unresolved. Per the germline V gene, CDR1 is LNHDA and CDR2 is SQIVND (reference sequence). CDR3 length: 15 residues. The V gene lost 4 bases and the J gene lost 0 bases, with 7 bases spanning the gap. CDR3 DNA sequence: TGTGCCAGTAGTAGAGAAAGCTCTGGGGCCAACGTCCTGACTTTC. It specifies CASSRESSGANVLTF.